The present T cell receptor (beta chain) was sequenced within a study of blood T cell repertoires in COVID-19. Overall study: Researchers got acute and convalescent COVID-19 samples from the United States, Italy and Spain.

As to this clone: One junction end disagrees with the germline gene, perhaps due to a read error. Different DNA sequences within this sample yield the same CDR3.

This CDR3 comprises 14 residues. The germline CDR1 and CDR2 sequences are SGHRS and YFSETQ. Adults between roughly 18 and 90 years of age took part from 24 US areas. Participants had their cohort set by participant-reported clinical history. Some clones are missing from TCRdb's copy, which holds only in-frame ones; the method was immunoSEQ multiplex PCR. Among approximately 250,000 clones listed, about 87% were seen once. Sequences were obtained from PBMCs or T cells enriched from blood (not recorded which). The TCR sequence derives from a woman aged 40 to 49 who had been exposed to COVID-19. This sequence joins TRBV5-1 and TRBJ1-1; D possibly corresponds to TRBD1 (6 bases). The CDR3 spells CASSSGQPNTEAFF. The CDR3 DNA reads TGTGCCAGCAGCTCCGGACAGCCGAACACTGAAGCTTTCTTT.